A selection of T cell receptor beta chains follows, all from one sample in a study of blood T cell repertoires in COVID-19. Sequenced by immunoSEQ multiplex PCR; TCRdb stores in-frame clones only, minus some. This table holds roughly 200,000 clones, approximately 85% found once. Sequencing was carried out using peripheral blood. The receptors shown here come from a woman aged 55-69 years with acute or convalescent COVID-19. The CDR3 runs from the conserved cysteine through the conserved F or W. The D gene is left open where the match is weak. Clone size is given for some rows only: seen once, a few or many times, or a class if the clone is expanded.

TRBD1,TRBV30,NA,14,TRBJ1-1,CAWSLGQQNTEAFF,TGTGCCTGGAGTCTGGGACAGCAGAACACTGAAGCTTTCTTT
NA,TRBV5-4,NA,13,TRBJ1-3,CASGGSSGNTIYF,TGTGCCAGCGGAGGCTCCTCTGGAAACACCATATATTTT
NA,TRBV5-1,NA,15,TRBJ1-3,CASSLVGDSGNTIYF,TGCGCCAGCAGCTTGGTAGGAGACTCTGGAAACACCATATATTTT
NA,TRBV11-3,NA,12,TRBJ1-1,CASSRENTEAFF,TGTGCCAGCAGTCGGGAGAACACTGAAGCTTTCTTT
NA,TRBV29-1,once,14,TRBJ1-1,CSVPDMRVGTEAFF,TGCAGCGTCCCCGATATGAGGGTAGGCACTGAAGCTTTCTTT
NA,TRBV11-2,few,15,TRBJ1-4,CASSLSGAKDEKLFF,TGTGCCAGCAGCTTATCAGGGGCAAAGGATGAAAAACTGTTTTTT
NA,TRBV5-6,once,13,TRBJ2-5,CASSWGLQETQYF,TGTGCCAGCAGCTGGGGACTCCAAGAGACCCAGTACTTC
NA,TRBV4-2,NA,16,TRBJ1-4,CASSQDGRRGGEKLFF,TGTGCCAGCAGCCAAGATGGAAGAAGGGGTGGCGAAAAACTGTTTTTT
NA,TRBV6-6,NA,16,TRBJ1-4,CASSYSAGLGFEKLFF,TGTGCCAGCAGTTACTCCGCGGGACTAGGGTTTGAAAAACTGTTTTTT
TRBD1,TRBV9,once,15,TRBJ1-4,CASSPRTGALGELFF,TGTGCCAGCAGCCCCCGGACAGGGGCCCTAGGGGAACTGTTTTTT
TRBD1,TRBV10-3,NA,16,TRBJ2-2,CASLGTGGLNTGELFF,TGTGCCAGCCTGGGGACAGGGGGCCTTAACACCGGGGAGCTGTTTTTT
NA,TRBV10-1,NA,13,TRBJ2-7,CASIRDNYYEQYF,TGCGCCAGCATTCGGGACAATTACTACGAGCAGTACTTC
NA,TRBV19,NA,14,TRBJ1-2,CASSMSGTMGGYTF,TGTGCCAGTAGTATGTCGGGAACTATGGGTGGCTACACCTTC
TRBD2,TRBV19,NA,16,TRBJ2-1,CASSPQRATGGDEQFF,TGTGCCAGTAGTCCTCAGCGGGCGACGGGAGGGGATGAGCAGTTCTTC
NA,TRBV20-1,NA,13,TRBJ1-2,CSASDRGTYGYTF,TGCAGTGCTAGTGACCGCGGGACCTATGGCTACACCTTC
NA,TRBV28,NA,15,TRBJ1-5,CASSPRHPSNQPQHF,TGTGCCAGCAGCCCCCGACACCCTAGCAATCAGCCCCAGCATTTT
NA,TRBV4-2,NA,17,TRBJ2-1,CASSQDLGGLSRNEQFF,TGTGCCAGCAGCCAAGATCTAGGCGGGCTATCTCGGAATGAGCAGTTCTTC
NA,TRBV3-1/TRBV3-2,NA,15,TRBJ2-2,CASSHRVSNTGELFF,TGTGCCAGCAGCCACAGGGTTAGTAACACCGGGGAGCTGTTTTTT
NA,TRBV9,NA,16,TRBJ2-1,CASSVAPGGTYNEQFF,TGTGCCAGCAGCGTAGCCCCAGGGGGGACCTACAATGAGCAGTTCTTC
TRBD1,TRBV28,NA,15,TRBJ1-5,CASSLQGPPNQPQHF,TGTGCCAGCAGTCTACAGGGGCCTCCGAATCAGCCCCAGCATTTT
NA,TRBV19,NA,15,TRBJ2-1,CASSGGRGRGNEQFF,TGTGCCAGCTCTGGTGGCCGGGGAAGGGGGAATGAGCAGTTCTTC
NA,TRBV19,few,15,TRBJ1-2,CASSPSTERNYGYTF,TGTGCCAGTAGTCCATCCACGGAGAGAAACTATGGCTACACCTTC
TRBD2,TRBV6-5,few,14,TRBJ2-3,CASSRAGVTDTQYF,TGTGCCAGCAGTCGAGCGGGAGTCACAGATACGCAGTATTTT
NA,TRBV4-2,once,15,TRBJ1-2,CASSQDSGDDYGYTF,TGTGCCAGCAGCCAAGATTCAGGGGACGACTATGGCTACACCTTC
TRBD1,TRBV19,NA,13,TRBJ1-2,CASSRTGVYGYTF,TGTGCCAGTAGTAGGACAGGGGTCTATGGCTACACCTTC
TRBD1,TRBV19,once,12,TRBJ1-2,CASQTGFAGYTF,TGTGCCAGCCAGACAGGGTTCGCTGGCTACACCTTC
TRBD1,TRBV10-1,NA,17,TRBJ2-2,CARPNRDRGLYTGELFF,TGCGCCAGACCAAACCGGGACAGGGGGCTCTACACCGGGGAGCTGTTTTTT
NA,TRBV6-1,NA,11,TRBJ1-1,CASSDRPEAFF,TGTGCCAGCAGTGACAGGCCCGAAGCTTTCTTT
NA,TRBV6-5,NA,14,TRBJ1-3,CASSQQGSGNTIYF,TGTGCCAGCAGTCAACAGGGCTCTGGAAACACCATATATTTT
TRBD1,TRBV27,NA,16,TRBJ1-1,CASSLTGVGANTEAFF,TGTGCCAGCAGTTTGACAGGGGTCGGGGCCAACACTGAAGCTTTCTTT
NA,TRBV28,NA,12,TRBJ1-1,CASSLNRREAFF,TGTGCCAGCAGTTTAAACCGACGGGAGGCTTTCTTT
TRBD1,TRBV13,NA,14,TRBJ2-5,CASGLQGISETQYF,TGTGCCAGCGGTTTACAGGGGATATCGGAGACCCAGTACTTC
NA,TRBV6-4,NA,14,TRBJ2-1,CASSRDSPAMMQFF,TGTGCCAGCAGTAGGGACTCCCCGGCAATGATGCAGTTCTTC
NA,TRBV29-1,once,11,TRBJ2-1,CSVEESQGQFF,TGCAGCGTTGAAGAATCCCAGGGGCAGTTCTTC
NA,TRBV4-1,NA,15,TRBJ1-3,CTSSQDLNSGNTIYF,TGCACCAGCAGCCAAGATCTAAACTCTGGAAACACCATATATTTT
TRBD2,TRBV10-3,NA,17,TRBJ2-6,CAISDPGGLSGANVLTF,TGTGCCATCAGTGACCCGGGAGGCCTCTCTGGGGCCAACGTCCTGACTTTC
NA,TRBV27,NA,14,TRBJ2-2,CASSPGRGFGELFF,TGTGCCAGCAGCCCCGGTCGGGGGTTCGGGGAGCTGTTTTTT
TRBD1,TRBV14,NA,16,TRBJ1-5,CASSQRTGRDNQPQHF,TGTGCCAGCAGCCAAAGGACAGGGCGGGACAATCAGCCCCAGCATTTT
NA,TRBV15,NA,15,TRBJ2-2,CATSRDGQPTGELFF,TGTGCCACCAGCAGAGATGGGCAGCCCACCGGGGAGCTGTTTTTT
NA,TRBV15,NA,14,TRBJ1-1,CATSRGGGNTEAFF,TGTGCCACCAGCAGAGGGGGCGGGAACACTGAAGCTTTCTTT
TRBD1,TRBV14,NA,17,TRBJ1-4,CASSQRQGVKANEKLFF,TGTGCCAGCAGCCAAAGACAGGGAGTTAAGGCTAATGAAAAACTGTTTTTT
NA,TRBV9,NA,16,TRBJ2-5,CASSVAIASSQETQYF,TGTGCCAGCAGCGTAGCAATAGCCTCCTCCCAAGAGACCCAGTACTTC